This passage covers 6 T cell receptor beta chains from one sample sequenced in a study of lymphopenia after photon versus proton radiotherapy. Using immunoSEQ multiplex PCR, the repertoire was profiled, and TCRdb retains in-frame clones only, with some absent. There are roughly 45,000 clones in the sample; 85% occur only once, and 2% to 2.5% lies in the top ten. Source: peripheral blood, taken from a patient treated with photon-based radiotherapy. The receptors stem from a man aged 40-50 years with gastric cancer.

The chain couples TRBV11-2 to TRBJ1-6; a weak D match, TRBD1 (6 bases). The V gene lost 4 bases and the J gene lost 9 bases, with 7 bases spanning the gap. CDR3 length equals 12 residues. Germline values: CDR1 SGHAT, CDR2 FQNNGV. In nucleotides, the CDR3 is TGTGCCAGCAGCTCAGGGGTTTCACCCCTCCACTTT. Translating it yields CASSSGVSPLHF.

The rearrangement uses TRBV7-9 and TRBJ1-1; D is unclear. Trimming shortened V by 5 bases and J by 5 bases, and 6 bases separated the two germline ends. There are 11 residues in the CDR3. Germline CDR1 SEHNR, CDR2 FQNEAQ (reference sequence). CDR3 region: CASSPQTEAFF. The CDR3 DNA follows: TGTGCCAGCAGCCCTCAAACTGAAGCTTTCTTT. The variable domain in full, completed from reference TRBV7-9 and TRBJ1-1, reads DTGVSQNPRHKITKRGQNVTFRCDPISEHNRLYWYRQTLGQGPEFLTYFQNEAQLEKSRLLSDRFSAERPKGSFSTLEIQRTEQGDSAMYLCASSPQTEAFFGQGTRLTVV.

This CDR3 is CAWGGQGYAKNIQYF. The CDR3 DNA reads TGTGCCTGGGGGGGACAGGGGTACGCCAAAAACATTCAGTACTTC. V and J are TRBV30 and TRBJ2-4; TRBD1 matches 10 bases. Per germline, CDR1 GTSNPN and CDR2 SVGIG (reference sequence). The CDR3 is made up of 15 amino acids. V was pared by 5 bases and J by 1 base, with 5 bases of the junction left unmatched. Full variable domain (rest looked up from reference TRBV30 and TRBJ2-4): SQTIHQWPATLVQPVGSPLSLECTVEGTSNPNLYWYRQAAGRGLQLLFYSVGIGQISSEVPQNLSASRPQDRQFILSSKKLLLSDSGFYLCAWGGQGYAKNIQYFGAGTRLSVL.

The chain employs TRBV5-8 and TRBJ2-7; D perhaps matches TRBD2 (6 bases). The CDR3 runs to 16 residues. Germline V gene data show CDR1 as SGHTS and CDR2 as YDEGEE. Trimming took 0 bases from V and 4 from J, leaving 17 bases between them. The CDR3 region is CASSLGHPAGGYEQYF. The CDR3 coding sequence is TGTGCCAGCAGCTTGGGACATCCCGCTGGGGGGTACGAGCAGTACTTC.

This clone has just one count. In DNA, the CDR3 is TGTGCCAGCTCCAAGGGGGCCGGGGAGCTGTTTTTT. Its translation: CASSKGAGELFF. The V call is TRBV18, the J call TRBJ2-2, with a possible D match to TRBD1 (6 bases). The CDR3 runs 12 residues. The germline V gene has CDR1 KGHSH and CDR2 LQKENI. With 6 bases removed from V and 6 bases from J, the gap between germline ends came to 8 bases. The entire variable domain, with the rest obtained from reference TRBV18 and TRBJ2-2, is as follows: NAGVMQNPRHLVRRRGQEARLRCSPMKGHSHVYWYRQLPEEGLKFMVYLQKENIIDESGMPKERFSAEFPKEGPSILRIQQVVRGDSAAYFCASSKGAGELFFGEGSRLTVL.

CDR3 sequence: CASSLQPGLAGNYEQYF. CDR3 DNA: TGTGCCAGCAGCCTTCAGCCGGGACTAGCGGGAAACTACGAGCAGTACTTC. The V gene is TRBV14, the J gene TRBJ2-7; 13 positions match TRBD2. The CDR3 extends over 17 amino acids. The germline V gene encodes CDR1 SGHDN and CDR2 FVKESK. The V and J ends lost 4 bases and 3 bases, in that order; junction bases with no gene match: 9.